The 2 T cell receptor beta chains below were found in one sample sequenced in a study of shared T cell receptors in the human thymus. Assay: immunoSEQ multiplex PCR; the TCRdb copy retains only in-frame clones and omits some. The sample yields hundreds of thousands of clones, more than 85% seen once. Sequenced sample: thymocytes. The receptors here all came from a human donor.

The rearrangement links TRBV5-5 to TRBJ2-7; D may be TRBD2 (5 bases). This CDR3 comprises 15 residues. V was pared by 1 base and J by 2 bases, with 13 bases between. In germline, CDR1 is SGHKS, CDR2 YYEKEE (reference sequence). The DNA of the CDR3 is TGTGCCAGCAGCTTGTCTGGACTCCTTCCCTACGAGCAGTACTTC. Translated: CASSLSGLLPYEQYF.

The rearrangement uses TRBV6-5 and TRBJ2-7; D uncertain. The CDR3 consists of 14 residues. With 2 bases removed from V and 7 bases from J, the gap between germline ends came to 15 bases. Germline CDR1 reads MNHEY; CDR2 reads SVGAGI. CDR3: CASSYTLFPWEQYF. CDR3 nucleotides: TGTGCCAGCAGTTACACCCTTTTCCCCTGGGAGCAGTACTTC.